This entry concerns a single T cell receptor (beta chain). Antigen: not known. Authors' data handling: Filtering differed, since immunoSEQ gave only junction sequences and no quality scores. Repertoires were generated with immunoSEQ multiplex PCR, while TCRdb's copy carries only in-frame clones and drops some. The V and J calls and the clone size are those of that table, but D and trimming were determined from the DNA. The data hold around 2,000,000 clones, with 85% to 95% observed a single time. The data were obtained in a study of shared clonotypes between healthy human individuals. Study-wide findings and caveats: Expectations were that clonotype sharing among donors would be affected by sequencing depth.

Naivety among CD8 cells was defined by CD45RO negativity and positive CCR7 selection, thereby excluding terminally differentiated effector memory CD45RA+ cells. The germline gives CDR1 SGHRS, CDR2 YFSETQ. The CDR3 runs to 17 residues. The trim removed 3 bases at V and 1 base at J, leaving 8 bases unmatched. The V gene is TRBV5-1, the J gene TRBJ2-2, with TRBD2 matching over 8 bases. Sequenced material: naive CD8+ T cells sorted from blood. The receptor was isolated from a man between 18 and 35 years old in good health. The chain's CDR3 is CASSWVAGLLNTGELFF. The DNA of the CDR3 is TGCGCCAGCAGCTGGGTAGCGGGGCTCCTGAACACCGGGGAGCTGTTTTTT. Based on the CDR3 plus reference TRBV5-1 and TRBJ2-2, the full variable domain is KAGVTQTPRYLIKTRGQQVTLSCSPISGHRSVSWYQQTPGQGLQFLFEYFSETQRNKGNFPGRFSGRQFSNSRSEMNVSTLELGDSALYLCASSWVAGLLNTGELFFGEGSRLTVL.